Listed here are 27 T cell receptor beta chains from one sample, sequenced in a study of control samples from healthy donors and cancer patients. Measured with immunoSEQ multiplex PCR; TCRdb has only the in-frame clones, and not every one. Of under 450,000 clones listed, approximately 92% are singletons. Material for sequencing was PBMCs. The receptors here all came from a man aged 35 to 55 with head and neck cancer.

The sample holds a few counts of this clone. The chain couples TRBV5-1 to TRBJ2-5; 10 bases fit TRBD2. The CDR3 length is 15 residues. Per germline, CDR1 SGHRS and CDR2 YFSETQ. V dropped 0 bases and J dropped 4; count of bases not matched to a gene: 3. CDR3 loop: CASSLGSSGGETQYF. CDR3 bases: TGCGCCAGCAGCTTGGGGTCTAGCGGGGGAGAGACCCAGTACTTC.

V gene TRBV5-6 combines with J gene TRBJ2-3; D is uncertain. Germline CDR1 SGHDT, CDR2 YYEEEE. Trimming cost V 0 bases and J 4 bases, with 3 bases left between them. The CDR3 is 12 amino acids. The CDR3 spells CASSLGADTQYF. DNA of the CDR3: TGTGCCAGCAGCTTGGGGGCAGATACGCAGTATTTT. The whole variable domain, remainder taken from reference TRBV5-6 and TRBJ2-3, is DAGVTQSPTHLIKTRGQQVTLRCSPKSGHDTVSWYQQALGQGPQFIFQYYEEEERQRGNFPDRFSGHQFPNYSSELNVNALLLGDSALYLCASSLGADTQYFGPGTRLTVL.

The gene calls are TRBV9 and TRBJ2-2, with TRBD2 identical over 7 bases. V lost 6 bases and J lost 4; bases outside the gene matches: 15. The CDR3 extends over 17 amino acids. Germline loops: CDR1 SGDLS, CDR2 YYNGEE. The DNA for the CDR3 is TGTGCCAGCACCGACCCGAGGGAGCGGGGTATCACCGGGGAGCTGTTTTTT. The encoded protein is CASTDPRERGITGELFF.

This rearrangement joins TRBV28 to TRBJ2-2; D is perhaps TRBD1 (5 bases). The DNA end is a closer match to TRBJ1-3, so the J assignment may be wrong. Germline V CDR1 and CDR2: MDHEN, SYDVKM. The CDR3 runs 21 residues. The CDR3 nucleotides are TGTGCCAGCAGTTTTTGGGGGGGTTTTCAGGACAACCGTCTTACCCGAAACACCATATATTTT. It codes for CASSFWGGFQDNRLTRNTIYF.

This rearrangement joins TRBV2 to TRBJ1-5, with 11 bases identical to TRBD1. The CDR3 has 19 amino acids. V shed 5 bases and J 1 base; nucleotides not matched to a gene: 13. Germline loops: CDR1 SNHLY, CDR2 FYNNEI. CDR3 coding DNA: TGTGCCAGCAGTCGGATTCTCTTCGGGACAGGGGGAAGCAATCAGCCCCAGCATTTT. Its translation: CASSRILFGTGGSNQPQHF.

This chain joins TRBV7-2 and TRBJ1-3; 8 nucleotides line up with TRBD1. J lost 2 bases, V lost 2 bases, and 2 bases had no gene match. This CDR3 has 15 residues. Germline-derived CDR1 and CDR2 are SGHTA and FQGNSA. Here the CDR3 reads CASSLFRGPGNTIYF. CDR3 in DNA: TGTGCCAGCAGCTTATTCAGGGGGCCTGGAAACACCATATATTTT. The whole variable domain, remainder taken from reference TRBV7-2 and TRBJ1-3, is GAGVSQSPSNKVTEKGKDVELRCDPISGHTALYWYRQSLGQGLEFLIYFQGNSAPDKSGLPSDRFSAERTGGSVSTLTIQRTQQEDSAVYLCASSLFRGPGNTIYFGEGSWLTVV.

This clone came up once. The rearrangement links TRBV10-3 to TRBJ2-7; 8 nucleotides match TRBD1. CDR1 and CDR2 from the germline V gene are ENHRY and SYGVKD. J lost 3 bases, V lost 6 bases, and 4 bases had no gene match. This CDR3 comprises 13 residues. The CDR3 nucleotides read TGTGCCATCAGGGACAGGGTTCTCTACGAGCAGTACTTC. It encodes CAIRDRVLYEQYF.

The rearrangement links TRBV18 to TRBJ1-1, with D hard to call. V lost 2 bases to trimming and J lost 2 bases, with 9 bases between them. The length of the CDR3 is 14 residues. CDR1 is KGHSH, CDR2 LQKENI, per germline. The CDR3 nucleotides are TGTGCCAGCTCACCAGGTTCAGGTAACACTGAAGCTTTCTTT. This sequence encodes CASSPGSGNTEAFF.

The chain uses TRBV5-4 and TRBJ2-1; TRBD2 aligns across 10 bases. Per the germline V gene, CDR1 is SGHNT and CDR2 is YYREEE (reference sequence). The CDR3 is made up of 16 amino acids. V shed 0 bases, J shed 4 bases, and the junction held 4 bases outside the gene matches. In nucleotides, the CDR3 is TGTGCCAGCAGCTTGGGAACTAGCGGGGATTACAATGAGCAGTTCTTC. Amino acid sequence: CASSLGTSGDYNEQFF.

CDR3 in DNA: TGTGCCACCAGCAGAGATCGCGGGAGGGCGGGGGAGCAGTACTTC. It is translated as CATSRDRGRAGEQYF. The J gene is TRBJ2-7, the V gene TRBV15; 9 bases line up with TRBD2. The V gene's germline CDR1 is LNHNV and CDR2 YYDKDF (reference sequence). The trim removed 0 bases at V and 7 bases at J, leaving 7 bases unmatched. CDR3 length: 15 amino acids. Together with reference TRBV15 and TRBJ2-7, the CDR3 gives the full variable domain: DAMVIQNPRYQVTQFGKPVTLSCSQTLNHNVMYWYQQKSSQAPKLLFHYYDKDFNNEADTPDNFQSRRPNTSFCFLDIRSPGLGDTAMYLCATSRDRGRAGEQYFGPGTRLTVT.

This chain connects TRBV5-4 to TRBJ1-1; no definite D call. V was pared by 0 bases and J by 1 base, with 7 bases between. Germline CDR1 and CDR2: SGHNT and YYREEE (reference sequence). There are 14 residues in the CDR3. CDR3 sequence: CASSLDPSNTEAFF. The CDR3 nucleotides are TGTGCCAGCAGCTTGGATCCCTCGAACACTGAAGCTTTCTTT.

A word on this clone: The junction and the germline gene differ at one end; a read error may be behind it. CDR3 nucleotides: TGTGCCAGCAGTCACTACGTGAAGACTGAAGCTTTCTTT. Its protein product is CASSHYVKTEAFF. The gene calls are TRBV6-5 and TRBJ1-1, with unresolved D. The germline V gene has CDR1 MNHEY and CDR2 SVGAGI. The CDR3 loop spans 13 amino acids.

The chain links TRBV9 to TRBJ2-5; D unclear. Germline lookup yields CDR1 SGDLS and CDR2 YYNGEE. V dropped 4 bases and J dropped 5 bases, with 18 bases sitting between them. The CDR3 contains 15 residues. For the CDR3, the DNA is TGTGCCAGCAGCCATACTAACGCCCATTACGAGACCCAGTACTTC. As protein: CASSHTNAHYETQYF.

V gene TRBV4-3 combines with J gene TRBJ2-3; D is perhaps TRBD1 or TRBD2 (6 bases each). The V and J ends lost 4 bases and 2 bases respectively, with 10 bases between them. This CDR3 is 14 amino acids long. Looked up from germline, CDR1 is LGHNA and CDR2 is YSLEER. The CDR3 DNA follows: TGCGCCAGCAGCCGACGGGGGCTCACAGATACGCAGTATTTT. Protein: CASSRRGLTDTQYF.

This chain connects TRBV6-5 to TRBJ2-1; TRBD2 matches 13 bases. Looked up from germline, CDR1 is MNHEY and CDR2 is SVGAGI. The V and J ends lost 7 bases and 10 bases, in that order; junction bases with no gene match: 4. This CDR3 has 13 residues. The CDR3: CASKTSGRKEQFF. The DNA for the CDR3 is TGTGCCAGCAAGACTAGCGGGAGGAAAGAGCAGTTCTTC.

This chain joins TRBV28 and TRBJ2-3; 10 bases fit TRBD1. V trimming: 2 bases; J trimming: 1 base; junction bases outside the gene matches: 9. Germline lookup yields CDR1 MDHEN and CDR2 SYDVKM. CDR3 length equals 18 residues. The CDR3: CASSLVARQGAGTDTQYF. The CDR3 DNA reads as TGTGCCAGCAGTTTAGTGGCCCGACAGGGGGCTGGCACAGATACGCAGTATTTT.

The genes are TRBV6-6 and TRBJ2-4; weak D call: TRBD1 (6 bases). The CDR3 is 15 amino acids. V shed 6 bases and J shed 3 bases, with 15 bases lying between them. Germline V gene sequence: CDR1 MNHNY, CDR2 SVGAGI (reference sequence). CDR3 DNA: TGTGCCAGCAGCATCAACAGGGCCGTCAAAAACATTCAGTACTTC. This codes for CASSINRAVKNIQYF.

V and J are TRBV7-2 and TRBJ2-6, with 8 bases aligning to TRBD1. Germline CDR1 is SGHTA and CDR2 is FQGNSA. The CDR3 has 17 residues. V dropped 3 bases and J dropped 2; count of bases not matched to a gene: 6. The CDR3 DNA reads as TGTGCCAGCAGCTTCGGACAGGGAAAGCCTGGGGCCAACGTCCTGACTTTC. It codes for CASSFGQGKPGANVLTF.

This chain connects TRBV11-2 to TRBJ2-7; unclear D gene. The CDR3 spans 16 residues. The V end lost 4 bases, the J end lost 3 bases, and 19 bases lay between the germline ends. CDR1 is SGHAT and CDR2 is FQNNGV in the germline V gene. The CDR3 loop is CASSSYSYNSNYEQYF. The CDR3 DNA is TGTGCCAGCAGCTCCTACTCTTATAATAGTAACTACGAGCAGTACTTC.

The V and J genes are TRBV6-5 and TRBJ1-2; the D is unclear. Germline values: CDR1 MNHEY, CDR2 SVGAGI. V shed 2 bases and J shed 0 bases, with 4 bases lying between them. The CDR3 contains 13 residues. For the CDR3, the DNA is TGTGCCAGCAGTTACGAGTCTAACTATGGCTACACCTTC. It encodes CASSYESNYGYTF.

The V call is TRBV27, the J call TRBJ1-1; no clear D. Trimming removed 0 bases at V and 3 bases at J, with 5 bases between. This CDR3 comprises 13 residues. Germline CDR1 reads MNHEY; CDR2 reads SMNVEV (reference sequence). CDR3 in amino acids: CASSLSADTEAFF. CDR3 bases: TGTGCCAGCAGTTTATCGGCGGACACTGAAGCTTTCTTT.

The chain is built from TRBV11-2 and TRBJ1-4; perhaps TRBD1 as D (5 bases). The CDR3 totals 15 residues. From germline, CDR1 is SGHAT and CDR2 FQNNGV. Trimming took off 5 bases at V and 3 bases at J, with 13 bases between the two ends. CDR3 DNA: TGTGCCAGCAGCCCGGGGGGTGGACCTAATGAAAAACTGTTTTTT. Protein product: CASSPGGGPNEKLFF.

This clone was found once. The chain has TRBV6-5 and TRBJ2-1, with TRBD1 identical over 10 bases. The CDR3 contains 15 residues. The germline gives CDR1 MNHEY, CDR2 SVGAGI. Trimming at V came to 4 bases and at J to 2 bases, leaving 2 bases not matched to a gene. The CDR3 sequence: CASSSTGGAYNEQFF. The CDR3 DNA reads as TGTGCCAGCAGTTCGACAGGGGGCGCCTACAATGAGCAGTTCTTC.

Here the CDR3 DNA reads TGTGCCAGCACCCGAAGACTAGCGGGAGACGACGAGCAGTACTTC. Its translation: CASTRRLAGDDEQYF. The rearrangement joins TRBV27 to TRBJ2-7; the match to TRBD2 covers 12 bases. This CDR3 contains 15 residues. From germline, CDR1 is MNHEY and CDR2 SMNVEV (reference sequence). The V gene end was trimmed by 7 bases and the J gene end by 5 bases; junction bases not matched to a gene: 9.

The chain recombines TRBV3-1 (or the pseudogene TRBV3-2) with TRBJ1-1; 9 positions match TRBD1. The CDR3 has 14 residues. The germline gives CDR1 LGHDT, CDR2 YNNKEL (reference sequence). V dropped 3 bases and J dropped 5; count of bases not matched to a gene: 4. The CDR3: CASSHRQGGTEAFF. In DNA form, the CDR3 reads TGTGCCAGCAGCCATAGACAGGGGGGGACTGAAGCTTTCTTT.

This clone has just a few counts. The chain is built from TRBV7-2 and TRBJ2-7; weak D call: TRBD1 (5 bases). The CDR3 sequence is 14 residues long. CDR1 SGHTA and CDR2 FQGNSA come from the germline V gene. V was shortened by 8 bases and J by 8 bases, with 22 bases between the two germline ends. The CDR3 bases are TGTGCCAGCGGTTCCCCCGGGCGAACAGGAAAGCAGTACTTC. Translated, it gives CASGSPGRTGKQYF.

The V gene is TRBV28, the J gene TRBJ1-4, with 8 nucleotides matching TRBD1. CDR3 size: 16 residues. In germline, CDR1 is MDHEN, CDR2 SYDVKM. Losses at the gene ends were 2 bases for V and 3 bases for J; bases not matched to a gene: 5. The CDR3 DNA reads as TGTGCCAGCAGTTTACTGACAGGGGCGGCTAATGAAAAACTGTTTTTT. It codes for CASSLLTGAANEKLFF.